The source of this T cell receptor (beta chain) is a study of siplizumab effects on memory and regulatory T cells (dated by TCRdb to 2018 to 2020). About the investigation overall: The study examined how the anti-CD2 antibody siplizumab affects alloreactive T-cell subsets in allogeneic mixed lymphocyte reactions built from human PBMCs. General study outcomes and caveats: Because sequences below about 10^-5 frequency were poorly captured, only a minor fraction of alloreactive clones could be mapped to unstimulated subsets. The suppressive function of proliferating Tregs from siplizumab cultures was not functionally confirmed. A naive or memory phenotype could not be assigned to roughly 75-95% of proliferating CD4+ or CD8+ clones. Siplizumab significantly reduced the cumulative frequency of alloreactive sequences traceable to unstimulated CD4+ memory T cells. Greater diversity appeared to be present in unstimulated naive T cells than in memory T cells, and a substantial contribution to the alloresponse seemed to be made by naive cells. Among mappable alloreactive CD4+ clones, an average Treg-derived fraction of about 70% was observed with siplizumab, compared with approximately 30% in control reactions.

Concerning this clone: Its antigen remains unidentified. No base quality values were provided; no much bigger clone lies one nucleotide off.

Sorted unstimulated T cells and proliferating T cells recovered from mixed lymphocyte reactions underwent TCRbeta CDR3 sequencing. Fresh whole blood from ten HLA-typed healthy donors was used as the source from which PBMCs were isolated. Libraries were prepared through the immunoSEQ multiplex PCR assay. Each sample had some 94,000 TCR templates assayed by the deep sequencing platform. Genomic DNA extracted from sorted T cells was used for TCRbeta CDR3 sequencing. Per the authors' processing: The R programming language was used for clonal analysis of the TCRbeta CDR3 data. Alloreactive CD4+ and CD8+ clones were defined by comparing unstimulated samples with post-reaction CFSE-low samples. Alloreactive CD4+ clones were assigned to regulatory or non-regulatory origin by matching sequences to sorted unstimulated Treg and non-Treg repertoires. In TCRdb, the immuneACCESS table is reduced to in-frame sequences with V and J assigned. These tables do not hold every clone; where another copy was compared, an unresolved V gene accounts for under half, and the others remain unexplained. For V, J and clone size, that table is used; D and trimming come from the DNA. The sample has some 100,000 clones on record, more than 90% of them singletons. The leading ten clones occupy around 0.15% of the sample.

The sample consisted of CD4+ T cells sorted from blood. This TCR came from a human donor in good health.

The DNA reads as follows: TGTGCCAGCAGCTCTGGAGGACAGGGAGGAGATACGCAGTATTTT. Its amino acids are CASSSGGQGGDTQYF. The chain was built from TRBV7-2 and TRBJ2-3, with 8 middle bases fitting TRBD1. CDR1 and CDR2, per the germline V gene, are SGHTA and FQGNSA. The germline V end is reduced by 4 bases and the J end by 5 bases; junction bases left unmatched: 8. Spanning cysteine to phenylalanine, the CDR3 consists of 15 amino acids. Of the read, only the CDR3 DNA is kept; its 45 bases are in frame from base 1.